This T cell receptor beta chain derives from a study of blood T cell repertoires in COVID-19. In germline, CDR1 is SGDLS, CDR2 YYNGEE. This CDR3 spans 15 amino acids. Trimming shortened V by 0 bases and J by 3 bases, and 12 bases separated the two germline ends. The data were produced by immunoSEQ multiplex PCR, yet TCRdb's version contains in-frame clones alone and is incomplete. The sample has 210,000 or so clones, about four fifths seen once. The sample comprised peripheral blood. The rearrangement links TRBV9 to TRBJ1-1; unclear D gene. The sequence came from a man aged 45 to 65 with active or convalescent COVID-19. The CDR3 reads CASSVATEPYTEAFF. In nucleotides, the CDR3 is TGTGCCAGCAGCGTAGCTACAGAACCATACACTGAAGCTTTCTTT.